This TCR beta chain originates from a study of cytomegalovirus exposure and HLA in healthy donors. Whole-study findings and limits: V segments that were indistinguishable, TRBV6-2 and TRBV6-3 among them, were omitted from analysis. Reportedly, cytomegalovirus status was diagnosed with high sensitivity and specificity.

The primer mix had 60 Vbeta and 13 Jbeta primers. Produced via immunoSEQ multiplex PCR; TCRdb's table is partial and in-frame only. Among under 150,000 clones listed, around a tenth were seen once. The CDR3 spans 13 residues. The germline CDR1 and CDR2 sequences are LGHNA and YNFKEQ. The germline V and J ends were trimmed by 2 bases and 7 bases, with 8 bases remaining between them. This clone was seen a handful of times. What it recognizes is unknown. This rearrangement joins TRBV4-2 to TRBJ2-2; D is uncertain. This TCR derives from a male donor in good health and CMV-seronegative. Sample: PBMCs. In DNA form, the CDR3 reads TGTGCCAGCAGCCAATCTCTTAGCGGGGAGCTGTTTTTT. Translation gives CASSQSLSGELFF.